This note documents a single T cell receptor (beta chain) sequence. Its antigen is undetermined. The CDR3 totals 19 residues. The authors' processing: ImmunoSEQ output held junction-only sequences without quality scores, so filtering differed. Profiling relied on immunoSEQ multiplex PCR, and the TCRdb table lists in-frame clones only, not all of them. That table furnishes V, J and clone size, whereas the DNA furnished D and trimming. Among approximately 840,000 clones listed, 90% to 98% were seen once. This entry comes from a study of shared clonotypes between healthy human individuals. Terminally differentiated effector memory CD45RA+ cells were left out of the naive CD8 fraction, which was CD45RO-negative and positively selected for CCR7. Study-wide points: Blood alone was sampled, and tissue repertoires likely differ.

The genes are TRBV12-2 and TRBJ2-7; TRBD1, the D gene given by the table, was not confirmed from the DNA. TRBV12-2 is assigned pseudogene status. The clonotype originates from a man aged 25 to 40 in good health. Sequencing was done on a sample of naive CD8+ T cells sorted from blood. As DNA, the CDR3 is TGTGCAAGTCGCTCGGGACAGACGGCTAGAGGTACGGGAATCGGTCAGCAGTACTTC. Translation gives CASRSGQTARGTGIGQQYF.